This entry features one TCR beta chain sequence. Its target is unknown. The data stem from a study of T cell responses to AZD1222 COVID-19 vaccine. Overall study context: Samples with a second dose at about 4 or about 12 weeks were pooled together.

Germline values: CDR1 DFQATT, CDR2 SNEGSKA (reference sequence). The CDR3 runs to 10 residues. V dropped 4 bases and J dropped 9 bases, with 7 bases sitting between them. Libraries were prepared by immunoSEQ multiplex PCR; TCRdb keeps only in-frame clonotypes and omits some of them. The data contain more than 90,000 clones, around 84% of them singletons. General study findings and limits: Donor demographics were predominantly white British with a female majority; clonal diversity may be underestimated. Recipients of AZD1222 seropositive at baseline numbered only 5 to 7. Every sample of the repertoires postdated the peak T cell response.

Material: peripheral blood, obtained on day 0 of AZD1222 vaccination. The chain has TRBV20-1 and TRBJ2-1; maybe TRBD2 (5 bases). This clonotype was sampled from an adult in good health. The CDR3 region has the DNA TGCAGTGCTAAACGGGGTGAGCAGTTCTTC. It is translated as CSAKRGEQFF.